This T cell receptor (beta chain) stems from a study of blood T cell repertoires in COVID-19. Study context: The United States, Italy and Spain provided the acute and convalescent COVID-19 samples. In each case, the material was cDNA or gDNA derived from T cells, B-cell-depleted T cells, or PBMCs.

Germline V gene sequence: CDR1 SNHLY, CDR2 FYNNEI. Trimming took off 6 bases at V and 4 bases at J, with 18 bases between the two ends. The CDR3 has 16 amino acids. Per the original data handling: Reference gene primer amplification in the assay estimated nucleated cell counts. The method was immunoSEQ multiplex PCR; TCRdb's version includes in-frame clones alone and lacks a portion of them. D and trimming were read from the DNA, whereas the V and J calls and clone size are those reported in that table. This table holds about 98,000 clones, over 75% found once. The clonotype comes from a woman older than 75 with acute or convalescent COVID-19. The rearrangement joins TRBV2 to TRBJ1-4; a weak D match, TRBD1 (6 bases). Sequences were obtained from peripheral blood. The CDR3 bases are TGTGCCAGCAGGCCCCTCAGGGGAACTATTAATGAAAAACTGTTTTTT. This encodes CASRPLRGTINEKLFF.